The 15 T cell receptor beta chains below all came from one sample that was sequenced in a study of cytomegalovirus exposure and HLA in healthy donors. Primers: 60 Vbeta forward and 13 Jbeta reverse. Clones were sequenced by immunoSEQ multiplex PCR, and TCRdb holds only the in-frame ones, with some missing. The data contain some 87,000 clones, 60% to 80% of them singletons. Sequenced material: PBMCs. The origin of the receptors is a woman aged 50 to 60 in good health and CMV-seropositive.

This clone came up a few times. The V gene is TRBV7-3, the J gene TRBJ1-4, with 9 bases matching TRBD1. This CDR3 spans 18 amino acids. Germline-derived CDR1 and CDR2 are SGHTA and FQGTGA. J gave up 1 base and V 0 bases, and 6 bases lay outside the gene matches. CDR3 region: CASSLTPWDRVTNEKLFF. CDR3 DNA sequence: TGTGCCAGCAGCTTAACGCCGTGGGACAGGGTAACTAATGAAAAACTGTTTTTT.

V and J are TRBV7-9 and TRBJ1-2, with D possibly being TRBD1 (6 bases). The germline gives CDR1 SEHNR, CDR2 FQNEAQ (reference sequence). The CDR3 extends over 13 amino acids. V lost 4 bases and J 6 bases, leaving 12 bases between the germline ends. CDR3 residues: CASSSRGWDGYTF. The CDR3 DNA sequence: TGTGCCAGCAGCTCCAGGGGTTGGGATGGCTACACCTTC.

This clone was found a few times. The J gene is TRBJ2-7, the V gene TRBV5-1; TRBD1 matches 9 bases. Trimming removed 4 bases from V and 3 bases from J; junction bases left unmatched: 2. This CDR3 has 13 amino acids. The germline CDR1 and CDR2 sequences are SGHRS and YFSETQ. The chain's CDR3 is CASSLDRGYEQYF. As DNA, the CDR3 is TGCGCCAGCAGCCTGGACAGGGGCTACGAGCAGTACTTC.

The V and J genes are TRBV5-4 and TRBJ2-3; tentatively, D is TRBD1 (5 bases). This CDR3 comprises 13 residues. V was cut by 2 bases and J by 4 bases, with 8 bases left in between. Germline V gene lookup returns CDR1 SGHNT and CDR2 YYREEE (reference sequence). The CDR3 spells CASSFVGADTQYF. The CDR3 DNA reads as TGTGCCAGCAGCTTCGTAGGGGCAGATACGCAGTATTTT.

The chain links TRBV5-1 to TRBJ2-6; D not resolved. This CDR3 is 14 amino acids long. V shed 1 base and J shed 0 bases, with 2 bases lying between them. Germline V CDR1 and CDR2: SGHRS, YFSETQ. CDR3 loop: CASSLLSGANVLTF. Here the CDR3 DNA reads TGCGCCAGCAGCTTGCTCTCTGGGGCCAACGTCCTGACTTTC. The full variable domain, completed using reference TRBV5-1 and TRBJ2-6, is KAGVTQTPRYLIKTRGQQVTLSCSPISGHRSVSWYQQTPGQGLQFLFEYFSETQRNKGNFPGRFSGRQFSNSRSEMNVSTLELGDSALYLCASSLLSGANVLTFGAGSRLTVL.

V usage is TRBV2 and J usage is TRBJ1-6; tentatively, D is TRBD1 (5 bases). This CDR3 spans 14 amino acids. Deletions cut 1 base from V and 7 bases from J, with 8 bases between. CDR1 is SNHLY and CDR2 is FYNNEI in the germline V gene. The CDR3 bases are TGTGCCAGCAGTGAAGTTCGGGGGAATTCACCCCTCCACTTT. It is translated as CASSEVRGNSPLHF.

Concerning this clone: An end of the junction does not agree with germline; a read error may underlie this. The chain employs TRBV11-3 and TRBJ2-7; the match to TRBD1 covers 8 bases. In germline, CDR1 is SGHNT, CDR2 YENEEA. The CDR3 covers 13 residues. CDR3 sequence: CASSVDRGYEQYF. CDR3 nucleotide sequence: TGTGCCAGCAGCGTAGACAGGGGCTACGAGCAGTACTTC.

The chain is built from TRBV7-6 and TRBJ1-2; 7 bases map to TRBD1. The CDR3 contains 15 residues. Germline lookup yields CDR1 SGHVS and CDR2 FNYEAQ. V was clipped by 5 bases and J by 7 bases; unmatched bases: 13. Written as DNA, the CDR3 is TGTGCCAGCAGCCCCGGACAGGACGGCTTAGGTGGCTACACCTTC. It yields the protein CASSPGQDGLGGYTF.

This chain joins TRBV29-1 and TRBJ2-3; D may be TRBD1 (6 bases). V lost 6 bases to trimming and J lost 0 bases, with 22 bases between them. The length of the CDR3 is 17 residues. Germline V gene data show CDR1 as SQVTM and CDR2 as ANQGSEA. CDR3 protein: CSVSVLRDTLSTDTQYF. CDR3 nucleotides: TGCAGCGTCTCCGTTCTCCGGGACACCCTTAGCACAGATACGCAGTATTTT.

This rearrangement joins TRBV10-2 to TRBJ1-4; D perhaps matches TRBD1 (6 bases). The CDR3 runs 14 residues. Germline CDR1 WSHSY, CDR2 SAAADI. The V and J ends lost 3 bases and 9 bases respectively, with 14 bases between them. The CDR3: CASSETGSGQKLFF. CDR3 nucleotide sequence: TGCGCCAGCAGTGAAACAGGGTCTGGTCAAAAACTGTTTTTT.

V and J are TRBV18 and TRBJ2-6; TRBD1 agrees at 7 bases. CDR1 is KGHSH and CDR2 is LQKENI in the germline V gene. The V and J ends lost 4 bases and 4 bases, in that order; junction bases with no gene match: 13. The CDR3 sequence is 18 residues long. The CDR3 DNA is TGTGCCAGCTCACTCCGGGACAGCTATCCGGGGGGGGCCAACGTCCTGACTTTC. Protein: CASSLRDSYPGGANVLTF.

This clone appeared once. V gene TRBV9 combines with J gene TRBJ2-7; 11 bases align to TRBD1. CDR3 size: 14 residues. Trimming at V came to 4 bases and at J to 12 bases, leaving 12 bases not matched to a gene. Germline loops: CDR1 SGDLS, CDR2 YYNGEE. DNA for the CDR3: TGTGCCAGCAGCCCGAACACCGGACAGGGGGCGCGGTACTTC. This encodes CASSPNTGQGARYF.

The genes are TRBV6-6 and TRBJ2-1; D may be TRBD2 (6 bases). Germline assignment: CDR1 MNHNY and CDR2 SVGAGI (reference sequence). The CDR3 consists of 14 residues. V lost 7 bases to trimming and J lost 3 bases, with 13 bases between them. The CDR3 nucleotides read TGTGCCAGCACGTCGTCCGGGGGCTACAATGAGCAGTTCTTC. Its protein product is CASTSSGGYNEQFF.

The gene calls are TRBV6-1 and TRBJ2-1; TRBD2 matches 13 bases. Germline V CDR1 and CDR2: MNHNS, SASEGT. CDR3 length equals 13 residues. The junction had 3 bases not matched to a gene; V was cut back by 6 bases and J by 10 bases. The CDR3 protein is CASRRGLAGEQFF. The CDR3 DNA is TGTGCCAGCAGAAGGGGACTAGCGGGAGAGCAGTTCTTC.

The chain links TRBV9 to TRBJ2-3; 8 bases fit TRBD1. The CDR3 covers 13 residues. The germline V gene has CDR1 SGDLS and CDR2 YYNGEE. V trimming: 5 bases; J trimming: 1 base; junction bases outside the gene matches: 0. DNA of the CDR3: TGTGCCAGCAGGGGACAGGGCACAGATACGCAGTATTTT. This sequence encodes CASRGQGTDTQYF.